One and the same sample provided the 20 T cell receptor beta chains below, sequenced in a study of T cells after yellow fever vaccination. In TCRdb, the 5' RACE reads were re-called with MiXCR into one record per CDR3 protein. The table records 150,000 to 200,000 distinct CDR3 sequences, 9.5% to 12% of them present only once. The sequencing here drew on CD8+ T cells sorted from PBMCs, taken 15 days after the yellow fever booster vaccination. Receptors originate from a young man who received the YFV17D yellow fever vaccine.

This clonotype was seen a few times. The rearrangement links TRBV4-3 to TRBJ2-2; 10 nucleotides match TRBD1. V lost 3 bases to trimming and J lost 4 bases; unmatched junction nucleotides: 5. Germline CDR1 reads LGHNA; CDR2 reads YSLEER. This CDR3 region has 16 residues. CDR3 sequence: CASSQYRDRGTGELFF. The CDR3, as DNA: TGCGCCAGCAGCCAGTACCGGGACAGGGGCACCGGGGAGCTGTTTTTT.

This clonotype has a handful of counts. The chain uses TRBV7-2 and TRBJ2-7; D may be TRBD1 (6 bases). V was shortened by 5 bases and J by 7 bases, with 18 bases between the two germline ends. Germline-derived CDR1 and CDR2 are SGHTA and FQGNSA. The CDR3 is 14 amino acids. Written as DNA, the CDR3 is TGTGCCAGCAGCGACCTAGGGGGATTGAATGAGCAGTACTTC. As protein: CASSDLGGLNEQYF.

V gene TRBV29-1 combines with J gene TRBJ2-3, with D possibly matching TRBD2 (5 bases). The CDR3 extends over 14 amino acids. Trimming removed 1 base at V and 1 base at J, with 9 bases between. Germline-derived CDR1 and CDR2 are SQVTM and ANQGSEA. The CDR3 reads CSVEAPAGTDTQYF. The CDR3 nucleotides are TGCAGCGTTGAAGCCCCAGCGGGCACAGATACGCAGTATTTT.

The sample holds many counts of this clonotype. The chain joins TRBV20-1 to TRBJ2-5; tentatively, D is TRBD2 (5 bases). V was shortened by 3 bases and J by 2 bases, with 7 bases between the two germline ends. This CDR3 is 12 amino acids long. Germline CDR1 and CDR2: DFQATT and SNEGSKA (reference sequence). The DNA for the CDR3 is TGCAGTGCTAGGACTACTCAAGAGACCCAGTACTTC. Encoded protein: CSARTTQETQYF.

This clonotype came up many times. The V gene is TRBV4-3, the J gene TRBJ2-7; D might be TRBD1 (5 bases). The CDR3 is made up of 15 amino acids. With 0 bases removed from V and 2 bases from J, the gap between germline ends came to 11 bases. Germline CDR1 is LGHNA and CDR2 is YSLEER. This CDR3 reads CASSQDRQGAYEQYF. The CDR3 nucleotides are TGCGCCAGCAGCCAAGATCGGCAGGGTGCCTACGAGCAGTACTTC.

The J gene is TRBJ2-3, the V gene TRBV7-3, with D unresolved. Germline CDR1 SGHTA, CDR2 FQGTGA. CDR3 length: 13 amino acids. The V end was cut by 4 bases, the J end by 9 bases, with 14 bases between. CDR3 sequence: CASSSLQSPTQYF. The CDR3 coding sequence is TGTGCCAGCAGCTCTCTACAGAGTCCCACGCAGTATTTT.

CDR3 sequence (DNA): TGTGCCAGCAGCCCTGGTCTAGCGGGGCCTATTTACGAGCAGTACTTC. Its protein is CASSPGLAGPIYEQYF. V is TRBV6-5 and J is TRBJ2-7; TRBD2 matches at 9 bases. Germline CDR1 reads MNHEY; CDR2 reads SVGAGI. This CDR3 is built from 16 residues. The ends lost 6 bases at V and 4 bases at J; junction bases unmatched: 13.

The rearrangement uses TRBV30 and TRBJ2-3; either TRBD1 or TRBD2 may supply D (5 bases each). V was pared by 0 bases and J by 1 base, with 11 bases between. Germline V gene sequence: CDR1 GTSNPN, CDR2 SVGIG (reference sequence). The CDR3 is 15 amino acids. In DNA, the CDR3 is TGTGCCTGGAGTGTACCGGGGCAGGGCACAGATACGCAGTATTTT. Encoded protein: CAWSVPGQGTDTQYF. The full variable domain, in which reference TRBV30 and TRBJ2-3 provide the parts outside the CDR3, is SQTIHQWPATLVQPVGSPLSLECTVEGTSNPNLYWYRQAAGRGLQLLFYSVGIGQISSEVPQNLSASRPQDRQFILSSKKLLLSDSGFYLCAWSVPGQGTDTQYFGPGTRLTVL.

Ten or more counts support this clonotype. This chain connects TRBV12-3 or TRBV12-4 to TRBJ2-1; D is perhaps TRBD1 (6 bases). The CDR3 has 16 amino acids. With 8 bases removed from V and 6 bases from J, the gap between germline ends came to 23 bases. The CDR3 coding sequence is TGTGCCAGCTCATCCACACAGGGACGGAAGCGCAATGAGCAGTTCTTC. Amino acids: CASSSTQGRKRNEQFF.

This clonotype was counted between two and nine times. This sequence joins TRBV7-8 and TRBJ1-3; D is possibly TRBD1 (5 bases). Germline CDR1 and CDR2: SGHVS and FQNEAQ. Trimming shortened V by 5 bases and J by 9 bases, and 11 bases separated the two germline ends. This CDR3 contains 12 residues. DNA of the CDR3: TGTGCCAGCAGCCCCCACGGGGGCACCATATATTTT. It yields the protein CASSPHGGTIYF.

This clonotype was seen many times. The V gene is TRBV29-1, the J gene TRBJ2-5; D is ambiguous. The CDR3 has 13 amino acids. V shed 4 bases and J shed 5 bases, with 14 bases lying between them. Germline CDR1 reads SQVTM; CDR2 reads ANQGSEA. CDR3 bases: TGCAGCGTTGTATGGCCACTGGTGGAGACCCAGTACTTC. As protein: CSVVWPLVETQYF.

This clonotype was detected a few times. This chain links TRBV6-5 with TRBJ1-1; D uncertain. The CDR3 extends over 13 amino acids. With 2 bases removed from V and 2 bases from J, the gap between germline ends came to 6 bases. CDR1 is MNHEY, CDR2 SVGAGI, per germline. CDR3 region: CASSYNINTEAFF. CDR3 DNA: TGTGCCAGCAGTTACAATATAAACACTGAAGCTTTCTTT.

In its sample, this clonotype was seen many times. The J gene is TRBJ2-2, the V gene TRBV7-9; D gene unclear. Germline V lookup: CDR1 SEHNR, CDR2 FQNEAQ (reference sequence). V was shortened by 3 bases and J by 10 bases, with 6 bases between the two germline ends. The CDR3 length is 11 residues. This CDR3 reads CASSLSEELFF. The CDR3 DNA is TGTGCCAGCAGCTTGTCTGAGGAGCTGTTTTTT.

The V and J genes are TRBV15 and TRBJ2-1, with a weak D call TRBD1 (6 bases). With 2 bases removed from V and 5 bases from J, the gap between germline ends came to 10 bases. This CDR3 spans 14 amino acids. Looked up from germline, CDR1 is LNHNV and CDR2 is YYDKDF (reference sequence). The CDR3 bases are TGTGCCACCAGCAGACCCAGGGGCCACAATGAGCAGTTCTTC. Its protein is CATSRPRGHNEQFF.

The chain couples TRBV7-9 to TRBJ1-3; D uncertain. V was clipped by 5 bases and J by 3 bases, with 14 bases between them. Germline V gives CDR1 SEHNR, CDR2 FQNEAQ (reference sequence). The CDR3 extends over 15 amino acids. CDR3 nucleotides: TGTGCCAGCAGCCCAAAAAGGAACTTTGGAAACACCATATATTTT. It translates to CASSPKRNFGNTIYF.

This chain joins TRBV6-2 or TRBV6-3 and TRBJ2-1; D gene uncertain. Looked up from germline, CDR1 is MNHEY and CDR2 is SVGEGT. This CDR3 contains 15 residues. Trimming pared 4 bases from V and 3 bases from J, leaving 13 bases between. The CDR3 DNA sequence: TGTGCCAGCAGTTCCCAGCCTCTGTTCTACAATGAGCAGTTCTTC. Residues: CASSSQPLFYNEQFF.

The chain uses TRBV4-1 and TRBJ1-1; TRBD1 is a possible D gene (6 bases). The ends were cut back, 3 bases at V and 8 bases at J, with 19 bases in the middle. This CDR3 spans 15 amino acids. Germline values: CDR1 MGHRA, CDR2 YSYEKL. The CDR3: CASSQGAGVLGEAFF. The CDR3 DNA is TGCGCCAGCAGCCAGGGAGCAGGGGTCCTGGGGGAAGCTTTCTTT.

The V and J genes are TRBV27 and TRBJ2-3; D ambiguous. Trimming stripped 5 bases from V and 4 bases from J, with 13 bases between. The CDR3 contains 14 residues. Germline V gene sequence: CDR1 MNHEY, CDR2 SMNVEV (reference sequence). In nucleotides, the CDR3 is TGTGCCAGCAGTCTAGGGCTAGAGTCAGATACGCAGTATTTT. Its protein is CASSLGLESDTQYF.

This clonotype has just a few counts. The rearrangement joins TRBV4-1 to TRBJ1-1; a possible D gene is TRBD1 (5 bases). The V gene lost 4 bases and the J gene lost 10 bases, with 16 bases spanning the gap. Per the germline V gene, CDR1 is MGHRA and CDR2 is YSYEKL. The CDR3 sequence is 13 residues long. For the CDR3, the DNA is TGCGCCAGCAGCCGGGCCGTTGGGGGAAGAGCTTTCTTT. Its translation is CASSRAVGGRAFF.

Many counts were recorded for this clonotype. The V and J genes are TRBV29-1 and TRBJ1-1; D remains unclear. The CDR3 runs to 11 residues. Germline CDR1 SQVTM, CDR2 ANQGSEA. Trimming stripped 7 bases from V and 2 bases from J, with 8 bases between. The CDR3 region is CSARENTEAFF. DNA of the CDR3: TGCAGCGCTAGGGAAAACACTGAAGCTTTCTTT.